The 31 T cell receptor beta chains listed next were all sequenced from one sample in a study of human T cells and chemical hapten exposure. In TCRdb, the RACE reads were re-called with MiXCR into one record per CDR3 protein. The table includes a few hundred thousand distinct CDR3 sequences, roughly 6.3% detected once. The time point here: patch test 2, 6 weeks after DPC sensitization. Regarding treatment: therapeutic diphenylcyclopropenone sensitization with weekly scalp DPC. The sequencing here drew on whole blood, taken in connection with sensitization to the hapten diphenylcyclopropenone (DPC). These receptors all stem from a woman aged 18-30 years with alopecia areata. Some clones in this sample may be carry-over from other donors' samples.

This clonotype has only a few counts. The chain recombines TRBV12-3 or TRBV12-4 with TRBJ1-3; tentatively, D is TRBD1 (6 bases). Trimming stripped 6 bases from V and 4 bases from J, with 28 bases between. The CDR3 runs to 19 residues. As DNA, the CDR3 is TGTGCCAGCAGCAATACAGGGAGGGGGATTATCCTGATCGGAAACACCATATATTTT. This codes for CASSNTGRGIILIGNTIYF.

Many counts were recorded for this clonotype. The gene calls are TRBV18 and TRBJ1-1; no reliable D call. The CDR3 totals 14 residues. Trimming took off 6 bases at V and 4 bases at J, with 15 bases between the two ends. CDR1 is KGHSH, CDR2 LQKENI, per germline. CDR3 sequence (DNA): TGTGCCAGCTCGCTCGACCGGGGTCCCACTGAAGCTTTCTTT. It encodes CASSLDRGPTEAFF.

This clonotype was observed many times. The gene calls are TRBV14 and TRBJ1-4; D is ambiguous. The ends were cut back, 3 bases at V and 3 bases at J, with 8 bases in the middle. The CDR3 spans 14 residues. Germline V lookup: CDR1 SGHDN, CDR2 FVKESK. CDR3 protein: CASSQGSANEKLFF. The DNA of the CDR3 is TGTGCCAGCAGCCAGGGGTCTGCTAATGAAAAACTGTTTTTT.

This clonotype was counted ten times or more. V gene TRBV20-1 combines with J gene TRBJ2-3; 7 bases are a match to TRBD1. Germline V gene lookup returns CDR1 DFQATT and CDR2 SNEGSKA (reference sequence). CDR3 size: 14 residues. V shed 4 bases, J shed 2 bases, and the junction held 6 bases outside the gene matches. CDR3 sequence: CSANPGQTTDTQYF. As DNA, the CDR3 is TGCAGTGCTAATCCGGGACAGACCACAGATACGCAGTATTTT.

This clonotype was found a few times. The chain couples TRBV7-2 to TRBJ2-1; 9 nucleotides align to TRBD2. The junction had 8 bases not matched to a gene; V was cut back by 3 bases and J by 8 bases. The CDR3 consists of 15 residues. From germline, CDR1 is SGHTA and CDR2 FQGNSA. The CDR3, as DNA: TGTGCCAGCAGCTTTAAGAGCGGGGGGTTGGATGAGCAGTTCTTC. Translation: CASSFKSGGLDEQFF.

This clonotype has more than one count but fewer than ten. The chain links TRBV7-8 to TRBJ2-7, with D perhaps TRBD1 or TRBD2 (5 bases each). CDR1 is SGHVS and CDR2 is FQNEAQ in the germline V gene. The V and J ends lost 1 base and 3 bases respectively, with 13 bases between them. The CDR3 spans 15 residues. The CDR3 sequence is CASSLDSPGGYEQYF. The CDR3 bases are TGTGCCAGCAGCTTAGATAGTCCTGGGGGCTACGAGCAGTACTTC.

The V and J genes are TRBV5-1 and TRBJ2-3; 8 nucleotides match TRBD2. Germline CDR1 reads SGHRS; CDR2 reads YFSETQ. Trimming took 0 bases from V and 6 from J; bases not matched to a gene: 9. CDR3 length equals 16 residues. The DNA for the CDR3 is TGCGCCAGCAGCTTGGTTCCCGGGGGGGCCTCGGATACGCAGTATTTT. It translates to CASSLVPGGASDTQYF.

This clonotype was detected a few times. This chain uses TRBV12-3 or TRBV12-4 with TRBJ2-3; 11 bases fit TRBD1. The length of the CDR3 is 16 residues. The trim removed 5 bases at V and 4 bases at J, leaving 8 bases unmatched. The CDR3 spells CASSASGQGVADTQYF. DNA of the CDR3: TGTGCCAGCAGTGCATCGGGACAGGGGGTGGCAGATACGCAGTATTTT.

The chain has TRBV5-1 and TRBJ2-5; 14 bases fit TRBD2. CDR1 SGHRS and CDR2 YFSETQ come from the germline V gene. The CDR3 totals 18 residues. The junction had 7 bases not matched to a gene; V was cut back by 2 bases and J by 1 base. CDR3 amino acids: CASSLGLAGGPLQETQYF. Here the CDR3 DNA reads TGCGCCAGCAGCTTAGGACTAGCGGGGGGCCCCCTCCAAGAGACCCAGTACTTC.

The V gene is TRBV12-3 or TRBV12-4, the J gene TRBJ1-2, with D tentatively TRBD1 (6 bases). V lost 6 bases and J 4 bases, leaving 18 bases between the germline ends. The CDR3 contains 15 residues. CDR3 nucleotide sequence: TGTGCCAGCAGCCCCGTACCCGGACAGTTCTATGGCTACACCTTC. Translation gives CASSPVPGQFYGYTF.

Ten or more counts support this clonotype. The CDR3 region is CASSVEVRADTQYF. CDR3 coding DNA: TGTGCCAGCAGCGTAGAAGTACGCGCAGATACGCAGTATTTT. This rearrangement joins TRBV9 to TRBJ2-3, with D uncertain. The germline V and J ends were trimmed by 0 bases and 4 bases, with 9 bases remaining between them. Looked up from germline, CDR1 is SGDLS and CDR2 is YYNGEE. There are 14 residues in the CDR3. Looking up the rest from reference TRBV9 and TRBJ2-3 gives the full variable domain: DSGVTQTPKHLITATGQRVTLRCSPRSGDLSVYWYQQSLDQGLQFLIQYYNGEERAKGNILERFSAQQFPDLHSELNLSSLELGDSALYFCASSVEVRADTQYFGPGTRLTVL.

J is TRBJ1-6 and V is TRBV14, with a weak D call TRBD1 (5 bases). CDR3 length equals 15 residues. The V gene lost 0 bases and the J gene lost 7 bases, with 10 bases spanning the gap. Germline CDR1 and CDR2: SGHDN and FVKESK. The CDR3 DNA follows: TGTGCCAGCAGCCAAGATCGTCCAGGGAATTCACCCCTCCACTTT. Amino acids: CASSQDRPGNSPLHF.

The J gene is TRBJ2-2, the V gene TRBV3-1; weak D call: TRBD1 (5 bases). Germline CDR1 and CDR2: LGHDT and YNNKEL (reference sequence). This CDR3 spans 17 amino acids. Trimming shortened V by 6 bases and J by 5 bases, and 22 bases separated the two germline ends. CDR3 amino acids: CASSQIVGRAPTGELFF. DNA of the CDR3: TGTGCCAGCAGTCAGATCGTGGGCAGGGCACCGACCGGGGAGCTGTTTTTT.

This chain connects TRBV5-1 to TRBJ1-1; a possible D gene is TRBD1 (5 bases). The V end was cut by 3 bases, the J end by 6 bases, with 18 bases between. CDR3 length: 15 amino acids. The V gene's germline CDR1 is SGHRS and CDR2 YFSETQ. The CDR3 loop is CASSSIGDSLPEAFF. CDR3 DNA: TGCGCCAGCAGCTCAATTGGCGACAGCCTACCTGAAGCTTTCTTT.

This clonotype has a count of ten or more. The gene calls are TRBV2 and TRBJ1-5, with D perhaps TRBD1 (6 bases). This CDR3 spans 13 amino acids. From germline, CDR1 is SNHLY and CDR2 FYNNEI. Deletions cut 2 bases from V and 13 bases from J, with 15 bases between. This chain's CDR3 is CASSETGKKSQHF. Here the CDR3 DNA reads TGTGCCAGCAGTGAAACAGGGAAAAAATCTCAGCATTTT.

This clonotype was detected ten times or more. This rearrangement joins TRBV2 to TRBJ1-2; weak D call: TRBD1 (6 bases). Germline V gene data show CDR1 as SNHLY and CDR2 as FYNNEI. Trimming removed 9 bases at V and 5 bases at J, with 16 bases between. The CDR3 is made up of 13 amino acids. CDR3 sequence: CARGQDSWYGYTF. The CDR3 nucleotides read TGTGCCAGGGGGCAGGACAGTTGGTATGGCTACACCTTC.

This clonotype was picked up many times. The V and J genes are TRBV3-1 and TRBJ1-4; D unclear. This CDR3 has 13 residues. Trimming cost V 7 bases and J 7 bases, with 13 bases left between them. CDR1 and CDR2 (germline): LGHDT, YNNKEL (reference sequence). The CDR3 here is CASTREGTEKLFF. The CDR3, as DNA: TGTGCCAGCACCCGAGAGGGAACTGAAAAACTGTTTTTT. The full variable domain, in which reference TRBV3-1 and TRBJ1-4 provide the parts outside the CDR3, is DTAVSQTPKYLVTQMGNDKSIKCEQNLGHDTMYWYKQDSKKFLKIMFSYNNKELIINETVPNRFSPKSPDKAHLNLHINSLELGDSAVYFCASTREGTEKLFFGSGTQLSVL.

Only a few counts were recorded for this clonotype. This rearrangement joins TRBV4-1 to TRBJ2-1, with 7 bases identical to TRBD2. J gave up 4 bases and V 0 bases, and 6 bases lay outside the gene matches. The CDR3 length is 16 residues. Germline CDR1 and CDR2: MGHRA and YSYEKL. The CDR3: CASSQDLASGYNEQFF. In DNA, the CDR3 is TGCGCCAGCAGCCAAGATCTGGCTAGCGGATACAATGAGCAGTTCTTC.

The rearrangement uses TRBV10-3 and TRBJ2-3; TRBD2 is a possible D gene (5 bases). Germline V gene lookup returns CDR1 ENHRY and CDR2 SYGVKD. The V and J ends lost 8 bases and 1 base respectively, with 10 bases between them. The CDR3 is made up of 13 amino acids. CDR3: CAIGDYRTDTQYF. CDR3 sequence (DNA): TGTGCCATCGGAGACTACCGCACAGATACGCAGTATTTT.

The chain couples TRBV7-3 to TRBJ2-1; the match to TRBD2 covers 10 bases. Germline trimming cut 1 base from V and 7 bases from J; bases unmatched to any gene: 4. Looked up from germline, CDR1 is SGHTA and CDR2 is FQGTGA. The CDR3 loop spans 15 amino acids. The CDR3 nucleotides are TGTGCCAGCAGCTTAAGTAGCGGGGGGCTAAATGAGCAGTTCTTC. Encoded protein: CASSLSSGGLNEQFF.

Ten or more counts support this clonotype. The gene calls are TRBV7-2 and TRBJ1-1; the D is unclear. Trimming removed 5 bases at V and 0 bases at J, with 10 bases between. The CDR3 is 14 amino acids. CDR1 is SGHTA, CDR2 FQGNSA, per germline. In DNA, the CDR3 is TGTGCCAGCAGCGGAACCTTGATGAACACTGAAGCTTTCTTT. It codes for CASSGTLMNTEAFF. The variable domain in full, completed from reference TRBV7-2 and TRBJ1-1, reads GAGVSQSPSNKVTEKGKDVELRCDPISGHTALYWYRQSLGQGLEFLIYFQGNSAPDKSGLPSDRFSAERTGGSVSTLTIQRTQQEDSAVYLCASSGTLMNTEAFFGQGTRLTVV.

CDR3 residues: CSVDEGGAEAFF. The CDR3 coding sequence is TGCAGCGTTGACGAAGGGGGGGCTGAAGCTTTCTTT. The V call is TRBV29-1, the J call TRBJ1-1; tentatively, D is TRBD1 (6 bases). This CDR3 contains 12 residues. The germline V gene encodes CDR1 SQVTM and CDR2 ANQGSEA. V was clipped by 3 bases and J by 6 bases, with 11 bases between them.

This clonotype was found a few times. The genes are TRBV24-1 and TRBJ1-5; 7 positions match TRBD1. J lost 2 bases, V lost 4 bases, and 4 bases had no gene match. Germline CDR1 reads KGHDR; CDR2 reads SFDVKD. The CDR3 is 15 residues long. The chain's CDR3 is CATSESTGGNQPQHF. For the CDR3, the DNA is TGTGCCACCAGTGAGTCTACAGGGGGCAATCAGCCCCAGCATTTT.

This chain uses TRBV7-2 with TRBJ2-5, with TRBD2 matching over 8 bases. V dropped 6 bases and J dropped 4; count of bases not matched to a gene: 7. Germline CDR1 and CDR2: SGHTA and FQGNSA. The CDR3 has 14 residues. CDR3 in DNA: TGTGCCAGCAGGGTCCAGGGACTAGGAGAGACCCAGTACTTC. Translation gives CASRVQGLGETQYF. Variable domain in full (rest from reference TRBV7-2 and TRBJ2-5): GAGVSQSPSNKVTEKGKDVELRCDPISGHTALYWYRQSLGQGLEFLIYFQGNSAPDKSGLPSDRFSAERTGGSVSTLTIQRTQQEDSAVYLCASRVQGLGETQYFGPGTRLLVL.

This clonotype appeared a few times. The rearrangement uses TRBV5-1 and TRBJ1-1, with TRBD1 as a possible D gene (5 bases). V dropped 4 bases and J dropped 3 bases, with 10 bases sitting between them. Germline assignment: CDR1 SGHRS and CDR2 YFSETQ. The CDR3 consists of 13 residues. CDR3 protein: CASSLGDYTEAFF. DNA of the CDR3: TGCGCCAGCAGCCTTGGGGACTACACTGAAGCTTTCTTT.

This clonotype was picked up a small number of times. The chain has TRBV6-6 and TRBJ2-3, with no clear D. Trimming removed 2 bases from V and 0 bases from J, with 15 bases in between. CDR1 is MNHNY and CDR2 is SVGAGI in the germline V gene (reference sequence). The length of the CDR3 is 17 residues. The CDR3 loop reads CASSYLNPGRSTDTQYF. For the CDR3, the DNA is TGTGCCAGCAGTTACCTTAACCCGGGCCGGAGCACAGATACGCAGTATTTT.

The rearrangement joins TRBV7-8 to TRBJ2-1; 10 positions match TRBD2. The V gene's germline CDR1 is SGHVS and CDR2 FQNEAQ. The junction had 5 bases not matched to a gene; V was cut back by 1 base and J by 5 bases. The CDR3 extends over 16 amino acids. The CDR3 region is CASSLVGLAVNNEQFF. The CDR3 nucleotides are TGTGCCAGCAGCTTAGTTGGACTAGCGGTTAACAATGAGCAGTTCTTC.

This clonotype was recorded many times. This chain connects TRBV14 to TRBJ1-2; D not certain. This CDR3 contains 13 residues. Germline loops: CDR1 SGHDN, CDR2 FVKESK. V lost 3 bases and J lost 8, with 13 bases in between. The DNA of the CDR3 is TGTGCCAGCAGCCAGTCCCGTGGCCTGGGCTACACCTTC. Its translation: CASSQSRGLGYTF.

This clonotype has a handful of counts. The J gene is TRBJ1-1, the V gene TRBV12-3 or TRBV12-4; D possibly corresponds to TRBD1 (6 bases). The CDR3 has 13 amino acids. V was clipped by 3 bases and J by 8 bases, with 13 bases between them. Here the CDR3 DNA reads TGTGCCAGCAGTTTCAGACCAGGGGAGGAAGCTTTCTTT. Its translation: CASSFRPGEEAFF.

The genes are TRBV6-5 and TRBJ2-7; D possibly corresponds to TRBD2 (7 bases). Germline CDR1 reads MNHEY; CDR2 reads SVGAGI. Trimming cost V 8 bases and J 2 bases, with 19 bases left between them. The CDR3 totals 15 residues. CDR3: CASCRAREGAYEQYF. The CDR3 coding sequence is TGTGCCAGCTGCCGTGCGAGGGAGGGGGCCTACGAGCAGTACTTC.

Notes on this clonotype: This may stem from a read error, because a much larger clone lies one nucleotide away. V usage is TRBV20-1 and J usage is TRBJ2-1; 15 nucleotides agree with TRBD2. The CDR3 runs to 16 residues. Germline lookup yields CDR1 DFQATT and CDR2 SNEGSKA (reference sequence). J gave up 7 bases and V 3 bases, and 7 bases lay outside the gene matches. This chain's CDR3 is CSASEPGTSGGNEQFF. In DNA form, the CDR3 reads TGCAGTGCTAGTGAACCCGGGACTAGCGGGGGGAATGAGCAGTTCTTC.